The 21 T cell receptor beta chains given below trace back to one sample, sequenced in a study of cytomegalovirus exposure and HLA in healthy donors. PCR amplification relied on 60 Vbeta primers (plus 13 Jbeta primers). Only in-frame clones appear in the TCRdb table, and some are missing; sequencing was by immunoSEQ multiplex PCR. The sample lists about 200,000 clones, 75% to 90% occurring once. Sequenced material: PBMCs. The receptors stem from a woman aged 50 to 60 in good health and CMV-seropositive.

The chain links TRBV2 to TRBJ1-2, with 10 nucleotides matching TRBD1. The CDR3 covers 16 residues. V was clipped by 5 bases and J by 6 bases; unmatched bases: 12. The V gene's germline CDR1 is SNHLY and CDR2 FYNNEI. The DNA of the CDR3 is TGTGCCAGCAGTTACTACCGGGACAGGGGAGCCCATGGCTACACCTTC. It specifies CASSYYRDRGAHGYTF.

This clone was counted between two and nine times. V is TRBV5-4 and J is TRBJ1-2; 9 bases are shared with TRBD1. Germline V gene sequence: CDR1 SGHNT, CDR2 YYREEE (reference sequence). Unmatched junction bases numbered 4, after V lost 4 bases and J lost 3 bases. The CDR3 loop spans 14 amino acids. In nucleotides, the CDR3 is TGTGCCAGCAGCGTGGACAGGGGCTACTATGGCTACACCTTC. As protein: CASSVDRGYYGYTF.

The chain joins TRBV5-4 to TRBJ2-1; TRBD2 matches 12 bases. This CDR3 is built from 17 residues. Germline CDR1 is SGHNT and CDR2 is YYREEE (reference sequence). Trimming took 4 bases from V and 8 from J; bases not matched to a gene: 13. CDR3 sequence reads: CASSPDLAGGIRDEQFF. Here the CDR3 DNA reads TGTGCCAGCAGCCCAGATCTAGCGGGAGGGATTCGCGATGAGCAGTTCTTC. The full variable domain, completed using reference TRBV5-4 and TRBJ2-1, is ETGVTQSPTHLIKTRGQQVTLRCSSQSGHNTVSWYQQALGQGPQFIFQYYREEENGRGNFPPRFSGLQFPNYSSELNVNALELDDSALYLCASSPDLAGGIRDEQFFGPGTRLTVL.

This clone has just a few counts. The gene calls are TRBV19 and TRBJ2-7; 8 nucleotides agree with TRBD1. Trimming took 5 bases from V and 3 from J; bases not matched to a gene: 6. The CDR3 is 14 amino acids. The V gene's germline CDR1 is LNHDA and CDR2 SQIVND (reference sequence). The CDR3 loop reads CASSPDRDFYEQYF. CDR3 coding DNA: TGTGCCAGTAGTCCGGACAGGGATTTCTACGAGCAGTACTTC.

Turning to this clone: Relative to the germline gene, one junction end is altered; a read error may explain this. V usage is TRBV10-2 and J usage is TRBJ1-5, with 9 bases that match TRBD1. Germline lookup yields CDR1 WSHSY and CDR2 SAAADI. The CDR3 has 14 amino acids. This chain's CDR3 is CASSDRGYNQPRHF. The CDR3 bases are TGCGCCAGCAGCGACAGGGGGTATAATCAGCCCCGGCATTTT.

The chain recombines TRBV23-1 with TRBJ2-5; no definite D call. TRBV23-1 is known as an ORF, though its function is uncertain. The CDR3 runs to 12 residues. Trimming removed 6 bases from V and 5 bases from J, with 10 bases in between. CDR3: CASSLPPETQYF. CDR3 nucleotide sequence: TGCGCCAGCAGCCTCCCTCCGGAGACCCAGTACTTC.

This chain links TRBV2 with TRBJ1-1, with 10 bases aligning to TRBD1. The CDR3 loop spans 13 amino acids. CDR1 SNHLY and CDR2 FYNNEI come from the germline V gene. Trimming at V came to 8 bases and at J to 5 bases, leaving 5 bases not matched to a gene. The CDR3 spells CASEGQGRTEAFF. Written as DNA, the CDR3 is TGTGCCAGCGAGGGACAGGGGCGGACTGAAGCTTTCTTT. The complete variable domain, with remaining parts taken from reference TRBV2 and TRBJ1-1, reads EPEVTQTPSHQVTQMGQEVILRCVPISNHLYFYWYRQILGQKVEFLVSFYNNEISEKSEIFDDQFSVERPDGSNFTLKIRSTKLEDSAMYFCASEGQGRTEAFFGQGTRLTVV.

The genes are TRBV5-4 and TRBJ2-7, with 7 bases that match TRBD2. With 10 bases clipped from V and 0 bases from J, the junction kept 7 bases outside the gene matches. Germline CDR1 and CDR2: SGHNT and YYREEE (reference sequence). CDR3 length equals 13 residues. The CDR3 DNA is TGTGCCTACCGGCGGGGGAGCTCCTACGAGCAGTACTTC. It codes for CAYRRGSSYEQYF.

This clone was counted a single time. The rearrangement links TRBV5-1 to TRBJ2-7; TRBD1 is a possible D gene (6 bases). The V gene's germline CDR1 is SGHRS and CDR2 YFSETQ. The V and J ends lost 6 bases and 3 bases respectively, with 16 bases between them. The CDR3 has 14 residues. The chain's CDR3 is CASTPQLDSYEQYF. The CDR3 DNA is TGCGCCAGCACCCCCCAACTGGACAGCTACGAGCAGTACTTC.

This sequence joins TRBV19 and TRBJ1-5; TRBD1 aligns across 10 bases. This CDR3 region has 14 residues. The ends lost 6 bases at V and 5 bases at J; junction bases unmatched: 4. Germline lookup yields CDR1 LNHDA and CDR2 SQIVND (reference sequence). DNA for the CDR3: TGTGCCAGTAGGGGACAGGGGATTTATCAGCCCCAGCATTTT. Translating it yields CASRGQGIYQPQHF.

A few counts support this clone. The gene calls are TRBV27 and TRBJ2-7; weak D call: TRBD1 (5 bases). Germline V lookup: CDR1 MNHEY, CDR2 SMNVEV (reference sequence). CDR3 length: 13 residues. Deletions cut 8 bases from V and 3 bases from J, with 14 bases between. CDR3 nucleotide sequence: TGTGCCAGCCGTGAAGGGGTCTTCTACGAGCAGTACTTC. This gives the protein CASREGVFYEQYF.

This clone was observed once. The CDR3, as DNA: TGTGCCATCAGCCTGGGGACAGGGGGCGCGACTGAAGCTTTCTTT. Its translation: CAISLGTGGATEAFF. This sequence joins TRBV10-3 and TRBJ1-1; 12 bases agree with TRBD1. V was pared by 6 bases and J by 5 bases, with 7 bases of the junction left unmatched. The CDR3 loop spans 15 amino acids. Germline V gene lookup returns CDR1 ENHRY and CDR2 SYGVKD.

The chain recombines TRBV7-6 with TRBJ2-7; weak D call: TRBD2 (8 bases). Per germline, CDR1 SGHVS and CDR2 FNYEAQ. V was shortened by 5 bases and J by 0 bases, with 29 bases between the two germline ends. CDR3 length: 20 amino acids. In DNA, the CDR3 is TGTGCCAGCAGCGTACTCCCGACAGGGATTAGCGGGAAGAGCTCCTACGAGCAGTACTTC. Protein: CASSVLPTGISGKSSYEQYF.

The chain joins TRBV29-1 to TRBJ1-1, with 9 nucleotides matching TRBD1. The length of the CDR3 is 15 residues. V lost 6 bases and J lost 9; bases outside the gene matches: 17. The germline gives CDR1 SQVTM, CDR2 ANQGSEA. The CDR3 loop reads CSVAGQGKGGLQAFF. CDR3 nucleotides: TGCAGCGTGGCGGGACAGGGAAAGGGAGGGCTACAAGCTTTCTTT.

The V gene is TRBV28, the J gene TRBJ2-6; 9 bases map to TRBD1. Germline CDR1 MDHEN, CDR2 SYDVKM. J lost 2 bases, V lost 6 bases, and 5 bases had no gene match. CDR3 length equals 16 residues. CDR3 sequence reads: CASRGQGPTGANVLTF. CDR3 nucleotides: TGTGCCAGCAGGGGACAGGGCCCCACTGGGGCCAACGTCCTGACTTTC.

This sequence joins TRBV2 and TRBJ1-1; TRBD1 matches 8 bases. Per germline, CDR1 SNHLY and CDR2 FYNNEI. V was clipped by 6 bases and J by 2 bases; unmatched bases: 5. CDR3 length: 14 amino acids. The CDR3 DNA reads TGTGCCAGCAGGACAGGGGTTGTTAACACTGAAGCTTTCTTT. Amino acid sequence: CASRTGVVNTEAFF.

CDR3 loop: CASSPGRGTGSNTGELFF. CDR3 DNA: TGTGCCAGCAGCCCCGGACGGGGGACAGGGTCGAACACCGGGGAGCTGTTTTTT. V usage is TRBV5-4 and J usage is TRBJ2-2, with 9 bases matching TRBD1. CDR1 is SGHNT and CDR2 is YYREEE in the germline V gene (reference sequence). V gave up 4 bases and J gave up 0 bases; unmatched junction bases: 10. The CDR3 is 18 residues long.

The V call is TRBV28, the J call TRBJ1-1, with 8 nucleotides matching TRBD1. Losses at the gene ends were 5 bases for V and 4 bases for J; bases not matched to a gene: 0. Germline CDR1 and CDR2: MDHEN and SYDVKM. The CDR3 runs to 12 residues. The CDR3 spells CASSTGGTEAFF. In DNA, the CDR3 is TGTGCCAGCAGTACAGGGGGCACTGAAGCTTTCTTT.

This chain joins TRBV7-9 and TRBJ1-1; D call uncertain. V was cut by 5 bases and J by 0 bases, with 10 bases left in between. Germline CDR1 is SEHNR and CDR2 is FQNEAQ (reference sequence). This CDR3 has 14 residues. CDR3 protein: CASSASGVNTEAFF. As DNA, the CDR3 is TGTGCCAGCAGCGCATCTGGAGTGAACACTGAAGCTTTCTTT.

The chain links TRBV28 to TRBJ1-2; no clear D. V lost 3 bases and J 5 bases, leaving 4 bases between the germline ends. The CDR3 runs to 11 residues. Germline assignment: CDR1 MDHEN and CDR2 SYDVKM. The chain's CDR3 is CASSFNYGYTF. The CDR3 DNA reads as TGTGCCAGCAGTTTTAATTATGGCTACACCTTC.

The V and J genes are TRBV18 and TRBJ2-7; 11 positions agree with TRBD1. V shed 4 bases and J 10 bases; nucleotides not matched to a gene: 6. The germline CDR1 and CDR2 sequences are KGHSH and LQKENI. CDR3 length: 13 amino acids. CDR3 residues: CASSLGTGGEQYF. CDR3 sequence (DNA): TGTGCCAGCTCACTCGGGACAGGGGGGGAACAGTACTTC.